Each of the 28 T cell receptor beta chains below was sequenced from the same sample in a study of shared clonotypes between healthy human individuals. TCRdb keeps only in-frame clones here, not all; method: immunoSEQ multiplex PCR. The table records roughly 490,000 clones, roughly 85% of them present only once. Sequenced input: PBMCs. These receptors were collected from a middle-aged woman in good health. Some clones in this sample may be carry-over from other donors' samples.

This chain joins TRBV19 and TRBJ2-2, with TRBD2 matching 10 bases. CDR3 length equals 17 residues. Trimming at V came to 3 bases and at J to 6 bases, leaving 10 bases not matched to a gene. Per germline, CDR1 LNHDA and CDR2 SQIVND (reference sequence). The chain's CDR3 is CASSIKREGLWAGELFF. The CDR3 region has the DNA TGTGCCAGTAGTATTAAGCGGGAGGGCCTCTGGGCCGGGGAGCTGTTTTTT.

The chain employs TRBV2 and TRBJ2-5; unclear D gene. The closer fit of TRBJ2-7 to the DNA end suggests the J call may be wrong. The length of the CDR3 is 12 residues. Germline V gene data show CDR1 as SNHLY and CDR2 as FYNNEI. CDR3 in amino acids: CASNAQPYEQYF. The CDR3, as DNA: TGTGCTTCTAACGCCCAGCCATACGAGCAGTACTTC.

This chain links TRBV9 with TRBJ2-5; possible D gene TRBD2, 6 bases. CDR1 SGDLS and CDR2 YYNGEE come from the germline V gene. The CDR3 runs 14 residues. Trimming left V 0 bases short and J 5 bases short, with 11 bases between. Here the CDR3 DNA reads TGTGCCAGCAGCGTAGCTACGGGAGTTGAGACCCAGTACTTC. Residues: CASSVATGVETQYF.

This chain uses TRBV7-2 with TRBJ2-1, with D perhaps given as TRBD1 or TRBD2 (5 bases each). Per germline, CDR1 SGHTA and CDR2 FQGNSA. Trimming stripped 4 bases from V and 6 bases from J, with 19 bases between. The CDR3 length is 16 residues. For the CDR3, the DNA is TGTGCCAGCAGCTCCCAGCAGGGAGTTTTGAGCAATGAGCAGTTCTTC. Its protein is CASSSQQGVLSNEQFF.

The CDR3 DNA follows: TGTGCCAGCAGCTTCACCCCGGGACTCCCAAACAATGAGCAGTTCTTC. Its translation: CASSFTPGLPNNEQFF. The V gene is TRBV7-3, the J gene TRBJ2-1; perhaps TRBD2 as D (6 bases). Per the germline V gene, CDR1 is SGHTA and CDR2 is FQGTGA. There are 16 residues in the CDR3. Trimming removed 3 bases from V and 5 bases from J, with 17 bases in between.

This clone has only one observation. The genes are TRBV28 and TRBJ2-7; D may match TRBD1 or TRBD2 (5 bases each). With 1 base removed from V and 0 bases from J, the gap between germline ends came to 19 bases. Germline V gene lookup returns CDR1 MDHEN and CDR2 SYDVKM. CDR3 length: 18 residues. In DNA form, the CDR3 reads TGTGCCAGCAGTTTATCCCTAACTCGGGGCACCTTCTCCTACGAGCAGTACTTC. Protein product: CASSLSLTRGTFSYEQYF.

This chain uses TRBV30 with TRBJ1-4, with TRBD1 matching 7 bases. CDR3 length: 15 residues. Germline values: CDR1 GTSNPN, CDR2 SVGIG (reference sequence). V was clipped by 0 bases and J by 5 bases; unmatched bases: 6. The CDR3 reads CAWSVLGTVNEKLFF. DNA of the CDR3: TGTGCCTGGAGTGTATTGGGGACAGTCAATGAAAAACTGTTTTTT.

This clone has only a few counts. The chain combines TRBV28 with TRBJ1-4; no reliable D call. Germline-derived CDR1 and CDR2 are MDHEN and SYDVKM. V gave up 8 bases and J gave up 5 bases, with 9 bases separating them. This CDR3 comprises 12 residues. The CDR3 is CASLQPNEKLFF. The CDR3 bases are TGTGCCAGCCTACAGCCGAATGAAAAACTGTTTTTT. The full variable domain, its missing parts supplied by reference TRBV28 and TRBJ1-4, is DVKVTQSSRYLVKRTGEKVFLECVQDMDHENMFWYRQDPGLGLRLIYFSYDVKMKEKGDIPEGYSVSREKKERFSLILESASTNQTSMYLCASLQPNEKLFFGSGTQLSVL.

V is TRBV14 and J is TRBJ1-2, with TRBD1 identical over 7 bases. Germline V lookup: CDR1 SGHDN, CDR2 FVKESK. The CDR3 is made up of 17 amino acids. J lost 5 bases, V lost 1 base, and 13 bases had no gene match. This CDR3 is CASSQVGQNYPGYGYTF. The CDR3 DNA sequence: TGTGCCAGCAGCCAAGTGGGACAGAACTACCCCGGGTATGGCTACACCTTC.

The chain employs TRBV5-1 and TRBJ1-2, with 7 bases identical to TRBD1. After removal of 0 bases from V and 5 bases from J, the junction contained 4 bases not matched to a gene. Germline V gene data show CDR1 as SGHRS and CDR2 as YFSETQ. The CDR3 totals 14 residues. The CDR3 loop is CASSLDGTVYGYTF. The CDR3 bases are TGCGCCAGCAGCTTGGACGGGACAGTATATGGCTACACCTTC.

The V and J genes are TRBV5-1 and TRBJ1-1, with D unresolved. Germline CDR1 SGHRS, CDR2 YFSETQ. This CDR3 is 13 amino acids long. V was trimmed by 0 bases and J by 5 bases, leaving 8 bases between them. CDR3 bases: TGCGCCAGCAGCTTGGAGCGGCAGACTGAAGCTTTCTTT. Residues: CASSLERQTEAFF.

The chain combines TRBV5-1 with TRBJ2-6, with D perhaps TRBD1 (5 bases). Germline V gene data show CDR1 as SGHRS and CDR2 as YFSETQ. V lost 1 base, J lost 0 bases, and 8 bases lay in between. The CDR3 sequence is 16 residues long. The CDR3 region has the DNA TGCGCCAGCAGCTTGCCCCAGGGCTCTGGGGCCAACGTCCTGACTTTC. It yields the protein CASSLPQGSGANVLTF.

The chain combines TRBV2 with TRBJ2-1; 10 nucleotides line up with TRBD2. Germline lookup yields CDR1 SNHLY and CDR2 FYNNEI. The CDR3 loop spans 15 amino acids. The J segment lost 6 bases and the V segment lost 3 bases, leaving 5 bases of the junction unmatched. The DNA of the CDR3 is TGTGCCAGCAGTGACGCACTAGCGGGACTCAATGAGCAGTTCTTC. It codes for CASSDALAGLNEQFF.

J is TRBJ2-5 and V is TRBV28, with unresolved D. The end of the DNA is better explained by TRBJ2-7, so the J call may be wrong. The CDR3 totals 14 residues. Germline values: CDR1 MDHEN, CDR2 SYDVKM. CDR3 amino acids: CASKLAVSSYEQYF. As DNA, the CDR3 is TGTGCCAGCAAATTAGCTGTAAGCTCCTACGAGCAGTACTTC.

This chain joins TRBV7-9 and TRBJ2-1; 7 bases are shared with TRBD1. The length of the CDR3 is 16 residues. The V gene's germline CDR1 is SEHNR and CDR2 FQNEAQ (reference sequence). Trimming took 5 bases from V and 0 from J; bases not matched to a gene: 7. CDR3 in DNA: TGTGCCAGCAGCCGAAGACAGGGTGGCTCCTACAATGAGCAGTTCTTC. The encoded protein is CASSRRQGGSYNEQFF.

The chain employs TRBV28 and TRBJ1-2; TRBD1 matches at 7 bases. The CDR3 loop spans 13 amino acids. Germline V CDR1 and CDR2: MDHEN, SYDVKM. Unmatched junction bases numbered 5, after V lost 10 bases and J lost 0 bases. The CDR3 is CATGTASNYGYTF. The CDR3 DNA reads TGTGCCACCGGGACAGCCTCTAACTATGGCTACACCTTC.

V usage is TRBV5-6 and J usage is TRBJ2-5; D perhaps matches TRBD2 (8 bases). Germline lookup yields CDR1 SGHDT and CDR2 YYEEEE. The CDR3 consists of 15 residues. V dropped 3 bases and J dropped 5 bases, with 17 bases sitting between them. CDR3 nucleotide sequence: TGTGCCAGCAGCTGGACAGGTCCGGGAGGGGAGACCCAGTACTTC. This codes for CASSWTGPGGETQYF.

The chain employs TRBV9 and TRBJ2-5; TRBD1 matches at 9 bases. Trimming at V came to 4 bases and at J to 4 bases, leaving 8 bases not matched to a gene. The CDR3 sequence is 15 residues long. The germline V gene encodes CDR1 SGDLS and CDR2 YYNGEE. The CDR3 DNA is TGTGCCAGCAGCCCCGTACAGGGGGCAGGAGAGACCCAGTACTTC. This encodes CASSPVQGAGETQYF.

This sequence joins TRBV5-1 and TRBJ2-3; D remains unclear. The CDR3 spans 14 residues. V was shortened by 2 bases and J by 2 bases, with 9 bases between the two germline ends. CDR1 is SGHRS, CDR2 YFSETQ, per germline. CDR3 bases: TGCGCCAGCAGCTTCGGGCAAAACACAGATACGCAGTATTTT. It specifies CASSFGQNTDTQYF.

This clone was picked up one time. The rearrangement uses TRBV7-6 and TRBJ2-7; D is ambiguous. V lost 0 bases to trimming and J lost 4 bases, with 7 bases between them. In germline, CDR1 is SGHVS, CDR2 FNYEAQ. The CDR3 consists of 13 residues. CDR3 region: CASSLAGRYEQYF. The CDR3 DNA follows: TGTGCCAGCAGCTTAGCAGGGCGGTACGAGCAGTACTTC.

This chain links TRBV9 with TRBJ2-7, with no clear D. The germline CDR1 and CDR2 sequences are SGDLS and YYNGEE. Trimming pared 0 bases from V and 2 bases from J, leaving 15 bases between. The CDR3 is 16 amino acids. As DNA, the CDR3 is TGTGCCAGCAGCGTAGGGAGCACCCAGGTCACCTACGAGCAGTACTTC. Amino acids: CASSVGSTQVTYEQYF.

This chain joins TRBV7-2 and TRBJ1-1; 9 bases are a match to TRBD1. Germline CDR1 is SGHTA and CDR2 is FQGNSA. Germline trimming cut 1 base from V and 5 bases from J; bases unmatched to any gene: 8. CDR3 length equals 16 residues. CDR3 sequence (DNA): TGTGCCAGCAGCTTAGTGGGGACAGGGAGTATGACTGAAGCTTTCTTT. This sequence encodes CASSLVGTGSMTEAFF.

CDR3 region: CASSPPNRGGTEAFF. The CDR3 DNA sequence: TGTGCCAGCTCACCACCGAACAGGGGGGGGACTGAAGCTTTCTTT. V and J are TRBV18 and TRBJ1-1, with 8 bases matching TRBD1. The J segment lost 5 bases and the V segment lost 0 bases, leaving 5 bases of the junction unmatched. The CDR3 covers 15 residues. Germline V gene data show CDR1 as KGHSH and CDR2 as LQKENI.

This clone was detected many times. This chain uses TRBV19 with TRBJ1-1, with 8 bases lining up with TRBD1. This CDR3 is built from 13 residues. Germline V gene sequence: CDR1 LNHDA, CDR2 SQIVND (reference sequence). Trimming took 6 bases from V and 4 from J; bases not matched to a gene: 4. CDR3 DNA sequence: TGTGCCAGTAGCAGGGACAGGCGCACTGAAGCTTTCTTT. It translates to CASSRDRRTEAFF.

The chain joins TRBV10-1 to TRBJ2-7, with TRBD1 as a possible D gene (7 bases). The CDR3 length is 15 residues. The germline CDR1 and CDR2 sequences are WNHNN and SYGVQD (reference sequence). The V gene lost 5 bases and the J gene lost 3 bases, with 17 bases spanning the gap. The CDR3 nucleotides are TGCGCCAGCAGTCCGGGCGGGACAGAATACTACGAGCAGTACTTC. Its protein is CASSPGGTEYYEQYF.

This chain uses TRBV2 with TRBJ2-6; no definite D call. Trimming cost V 2 bases and J 1 base, with 6 bases left between them. Germline assignment: CDR1 SNHLY and CDR2 FYNNEI. The CDR3 is 15 residues long. In DNA, the CDR3 is TGTGCCAGCAGTGAACCGGGTTCTGGGGCCAACGTCCTGACTTTC. It specifies CASSEPGSGANVLTF.

CDR3 DNA sequence: TGTGCCAGCAGCTTAAAGGGACAGTCCACCGGGGAGCTGTTTTTT. Translation gives CASSLKGQSTGELFF. V is TRBV7-8 and J is TRBJ2-2; 7 nucleotides line up with TRBD1. The CDR3 extends over 15 amino acids. Germline V gene data show CDR1 as SGHVS and CDR2 as FQNEAQ. V dropped 2 bases and J dropped 4; count of bases not matched to a gene: 4.

V usage is TRBV18 and J usage is TRBJ2-7, with a possible D match to TRBD2 (5 bases). Trimming removed 5 bases at V and 0 bases at J, with 14 bases between. The CDR3 is made up of 15 amino acids. CDR1 is KGHSH and CDR2 is LQKENI in the germline V gene. CDR3 sequence (DNA): TGTGCCAGCTCATATCCTAGTGGGAGCTCCTACGAGCAGTACTTC. It encodes CASSYPSGSSYEQYF.